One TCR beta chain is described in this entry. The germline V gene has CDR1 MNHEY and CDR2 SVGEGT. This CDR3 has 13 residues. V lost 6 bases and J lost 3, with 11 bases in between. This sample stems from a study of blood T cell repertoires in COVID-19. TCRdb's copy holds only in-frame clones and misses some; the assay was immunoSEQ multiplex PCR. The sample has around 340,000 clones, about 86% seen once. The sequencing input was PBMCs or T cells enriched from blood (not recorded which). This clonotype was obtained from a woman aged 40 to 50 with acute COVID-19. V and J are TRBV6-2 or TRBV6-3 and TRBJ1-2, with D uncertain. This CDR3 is CASSNLRDYGYTF. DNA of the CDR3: TGTGCCAGCAGCAATCTTCGGGACTATGGCTACACCTTC.